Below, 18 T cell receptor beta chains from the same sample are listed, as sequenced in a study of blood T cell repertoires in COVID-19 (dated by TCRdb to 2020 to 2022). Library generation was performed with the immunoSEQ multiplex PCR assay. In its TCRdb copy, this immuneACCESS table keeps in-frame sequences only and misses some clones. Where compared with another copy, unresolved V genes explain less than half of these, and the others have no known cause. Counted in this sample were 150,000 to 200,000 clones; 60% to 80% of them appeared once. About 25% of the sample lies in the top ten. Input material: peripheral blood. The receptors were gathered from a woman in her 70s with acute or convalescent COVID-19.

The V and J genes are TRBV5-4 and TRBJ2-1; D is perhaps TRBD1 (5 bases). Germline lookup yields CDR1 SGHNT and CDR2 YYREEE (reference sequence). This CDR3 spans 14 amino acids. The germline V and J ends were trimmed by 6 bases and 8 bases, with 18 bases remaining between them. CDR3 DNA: TGTGCCAGCACCAACCAAAACAGGCTACATGAGCAGTTCTTC. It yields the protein CASTNQNRLHEQFF.

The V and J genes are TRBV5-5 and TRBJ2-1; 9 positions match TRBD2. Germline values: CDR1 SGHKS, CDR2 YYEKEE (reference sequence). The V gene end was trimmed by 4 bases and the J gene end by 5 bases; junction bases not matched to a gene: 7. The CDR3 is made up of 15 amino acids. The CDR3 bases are TGTGCCAGCAGCCCGCTAGCGGGATTAGACAATGAGCAGTTCTTC. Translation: CASSPLAGLDNEQFF.

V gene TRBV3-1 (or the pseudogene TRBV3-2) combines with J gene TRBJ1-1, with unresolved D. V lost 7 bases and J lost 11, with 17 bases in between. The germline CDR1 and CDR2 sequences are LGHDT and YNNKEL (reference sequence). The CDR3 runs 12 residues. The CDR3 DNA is TGTGCCAGCACTGCCGCCTCAGAGGCGGCTTTCTTT. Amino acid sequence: CASTAASEAAFF.

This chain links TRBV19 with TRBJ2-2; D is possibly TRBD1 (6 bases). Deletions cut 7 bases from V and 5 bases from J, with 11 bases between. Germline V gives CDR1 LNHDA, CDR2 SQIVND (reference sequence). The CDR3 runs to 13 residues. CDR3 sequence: CASNVQGTGELFF. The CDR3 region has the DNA TGTGCCAGTAATGTACAGGGAACCGGGGAGCTGTTTTTT.

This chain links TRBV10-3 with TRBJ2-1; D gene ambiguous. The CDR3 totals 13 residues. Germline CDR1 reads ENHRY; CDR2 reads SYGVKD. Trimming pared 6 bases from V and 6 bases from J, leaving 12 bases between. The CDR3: CAIRGDKSNEQFF. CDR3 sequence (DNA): TGTGCCATCAGGGGTGACAAGTCCAATGAGCAGTTCTTC.

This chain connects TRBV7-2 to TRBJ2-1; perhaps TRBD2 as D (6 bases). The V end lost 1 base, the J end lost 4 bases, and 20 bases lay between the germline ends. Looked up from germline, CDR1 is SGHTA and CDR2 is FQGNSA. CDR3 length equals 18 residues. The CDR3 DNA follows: TGTGCCAGCAGCTTAGGGGCTAGCGACGCTACACTTTACAATGAGCAGTTCTTC. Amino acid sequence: CASSLGASDATLYNEQFF. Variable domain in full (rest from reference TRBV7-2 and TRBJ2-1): GAGVSQSPSNKVTEKGKDVELRCDPISGHTALYWYRQSLGQGLEFLIYFQGNSAPDKSGLPSDRFSAERTGGSVSTLTIQRTQQEDSAVYLCASSLGASDATLYNEQFFGPGTRLTVL.

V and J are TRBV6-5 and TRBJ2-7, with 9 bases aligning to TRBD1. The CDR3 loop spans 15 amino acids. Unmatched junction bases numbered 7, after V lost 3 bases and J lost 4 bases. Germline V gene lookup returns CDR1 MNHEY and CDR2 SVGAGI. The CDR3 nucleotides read TGTGCCAGCAGTTATTTGGGACAGGGATCGTACGAGCAGTACTTC. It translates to CASSYLGQGSYEQYF.

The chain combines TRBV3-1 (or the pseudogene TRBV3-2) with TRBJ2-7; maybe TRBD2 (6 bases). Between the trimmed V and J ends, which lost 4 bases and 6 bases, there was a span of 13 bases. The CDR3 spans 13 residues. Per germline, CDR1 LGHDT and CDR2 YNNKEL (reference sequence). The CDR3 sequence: CASSRETGAEQYF. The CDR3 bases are TGTGCCAGCAGCCGAGAGACGGGAGCCGAGCAGTACTTC.

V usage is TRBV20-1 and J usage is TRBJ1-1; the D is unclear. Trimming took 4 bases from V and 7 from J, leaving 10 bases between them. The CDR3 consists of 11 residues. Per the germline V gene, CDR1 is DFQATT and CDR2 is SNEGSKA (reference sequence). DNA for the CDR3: TGCAGTGCTAAAGTCAACGGTGAAGCTTTCTTT. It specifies CSAKVNGEAFF.

The CDR3 bases are TGTGCCAGCAGCCGCTCGACAACAGTGACTGAAGCTTTCTTT. Translation: CASSRSTTVTEAFF. The V gene is TRBV7-9, the J gene TRBJ1-1, with no clear D. This CDR3 is built from 14 residues. Trimming removed 5 bases at V and 5 bases at J, with 15 bases between. CDR1 is SEHNR and CDR2 is FQNEAQ in the germline V gene (reference sequence).

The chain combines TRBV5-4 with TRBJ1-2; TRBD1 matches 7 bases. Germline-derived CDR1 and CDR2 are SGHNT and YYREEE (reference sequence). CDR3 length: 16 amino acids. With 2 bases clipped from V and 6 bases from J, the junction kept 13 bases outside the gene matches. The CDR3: CASSLLDRYQGDGYTF. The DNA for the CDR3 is TGTGCCAGCAGCTTATTGGACAGATACCAGGGGGATGGCTACACCTTC.

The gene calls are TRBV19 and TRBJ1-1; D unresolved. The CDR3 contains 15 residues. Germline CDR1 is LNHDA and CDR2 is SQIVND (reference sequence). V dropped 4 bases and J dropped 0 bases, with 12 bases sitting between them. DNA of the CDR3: TGTGCCAGTAGTAAGGCGGGTGGGTTGAACACTGAAGCTTTCTTT. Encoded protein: CASSKAGGLNTEAFF. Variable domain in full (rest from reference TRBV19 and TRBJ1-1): DGGITQSPKYLFRKEGQNVTLSCEQNLNHDAMYWYRQDPGQGLRLIYYSQIVNDFQKGDIAEGYSVSREKKESFPLTVTSAQKNPTAFYLCASSKAGGLNTEAFFGQGTRLTVV.

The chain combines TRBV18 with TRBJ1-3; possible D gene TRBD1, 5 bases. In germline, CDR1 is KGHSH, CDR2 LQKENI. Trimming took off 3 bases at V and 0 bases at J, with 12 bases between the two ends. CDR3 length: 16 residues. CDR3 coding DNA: TGTGCCAGCTCACCCAGGGAAGGGCCCTCTGGAAACACCATATATTTT. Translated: CASSPREGPSGNTIYF.

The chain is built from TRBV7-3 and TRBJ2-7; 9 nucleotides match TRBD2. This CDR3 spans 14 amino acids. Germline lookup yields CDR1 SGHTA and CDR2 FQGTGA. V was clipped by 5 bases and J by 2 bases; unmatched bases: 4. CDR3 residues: CASSKAGGPYEQYF. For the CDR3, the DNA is TGTGCCAGCAGCAAAGCGGGAGGCCCCTACGAGCAGTACTTC. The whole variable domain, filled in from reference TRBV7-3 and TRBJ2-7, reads GAGVSQTPSNKVTEKGKYVELRCDPISGHTALYWYRQSLGQGPEFLIYFQGTGAADDSGLPNDRFFAVRPEGSVSTLKIQRTERGDSAVYLCASSKAGGPYEQYFGPGTRLTVT.

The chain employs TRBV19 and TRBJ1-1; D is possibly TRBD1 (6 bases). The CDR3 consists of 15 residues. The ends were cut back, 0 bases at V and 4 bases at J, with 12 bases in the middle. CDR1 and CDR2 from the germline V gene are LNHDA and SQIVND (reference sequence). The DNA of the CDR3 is TGTGCCAGTAGTATAGAGCTCGGCAGGGGCACTGAAGCTTTCTTT. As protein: CASSIELGRGTEAFF.

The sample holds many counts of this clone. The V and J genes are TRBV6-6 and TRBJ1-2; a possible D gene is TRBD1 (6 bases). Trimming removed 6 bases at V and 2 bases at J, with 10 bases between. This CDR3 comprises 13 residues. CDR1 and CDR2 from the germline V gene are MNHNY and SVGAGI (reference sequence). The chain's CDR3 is CASSRDKNYGYTF. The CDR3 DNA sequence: TGTGCCAGCAGCCGGGACAAAAACTATGGCTACACCTTC.

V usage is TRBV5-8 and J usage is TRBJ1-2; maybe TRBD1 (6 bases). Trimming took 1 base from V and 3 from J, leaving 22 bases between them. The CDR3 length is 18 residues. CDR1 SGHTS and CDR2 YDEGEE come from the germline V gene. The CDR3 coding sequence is TGTGCCAGCAGCTTGACCGGACAGATACCATACGGGGACTATGGCTACACCTTC. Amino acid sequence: CASSLTGQIPYGDYGYTF.

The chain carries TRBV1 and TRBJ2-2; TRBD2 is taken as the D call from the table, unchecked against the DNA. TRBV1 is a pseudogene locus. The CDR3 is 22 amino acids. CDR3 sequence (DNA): TGCACCAGCAGCCAAGTCCCCCGGGGACTAGCGGGAGGGCGTGTGGACACCGGGGAGCTGTTTTTT. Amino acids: CTSSQVPRGLAGGRVDTGELFF.